The next 32 T cell receptor beta chains were all read from a single sample in a study of tumor-infiltrating lymphocytes in primary liver carcinoma. Total RNA (approximately 450 ng) served as template for TCR beta cDNA synthesis primed by a constant-region primer. Generation of the TCR beta libraries relied on three nested multiplex PCR rounds using slightly modified ARM-PCR. The two initial PCR rounds, roughly 9 cycles each, used TRBV1-TRBV30 forward and C-beta reverse primers. TCRdb analysed the multiplex PCR reads with MiXCR anew, one entry per CDR3 protein. The table lists 50,000 to 60,000 distinct CDR3 sequences, about 78% of them singletons. Starting material for RNA and DNA co-extraction consisted of about 19-32 mg of unsorted bulk tissue. The sample taken for sequencing was liver tumor tissue from sampling region 5. Subset noted: tumor region T5, tumor centre. The receptors come from a man in his forties or fifties with primary liver carcinoma and hepatitis B virus infection.

This clonotype was counted between two and nine times. It is likely a read error, because the conserved phenylalanine at the end of the CDR3 is missing. Because the CDR3's place on the DNA is in doubt, the DNA is left out and the CDR3 is given as listed by TCRdb. The chain employs TRBV11-2 and TRBJ2-3. Termini included, the CDR3 measures 17 amino acids. CDR1 and CDR2 from the germline V gene are SGHAT and FQNNGV. This CDR3 is CASSLFAADASTDTQCS.

This chain uses TRBV7-2 with TRBJ2-3; D remains ambiguous. Trimming cost V 5 bases and J 8 bases, with 11 bases left between them. The germline CDR1 and CDR2 sequences are SGHTA and FQGNSA. The CDR3 spans 12 residues. CDR3 sequence (DNA): TGTGCCAGCAGCGACAACTACGGTACGCAGTATTTT. Protein: CASSDNYGTQYF.

This clonotype was counted many times. The chain is built from TRBV6-2 or TRBV6-3 and TRBJ2-2; D is possibly TRBD2 (6 bases). V was clipped by 0 bases and J by 0 bases, with 8 bases between them. Germline assignment: CDR1 MNHEY and CDR2 SVGEGT. CDR3 length equals 16 residues. This CDR3 reads CASSYSAGTNTGELFF. The CDR3 bases are TGTGCCAGCAGTTACTCTGCGGGAACGAACACCGGGGAGCTGTTTTTT.

The table lists this clonotype with many counts. The rearrangement joins TRBV20-1 to TRBJ1-5; D possibly corresponds to TRBD1 (6 bases). Germline V CDR1 and CDR2: DFQATT, SNEGSKA (reference sequence). V was clipped by 0 bases and J by 4 bases, with 10 bases between them. The CDR3 sequence is 14 residues long. CDR3 DNA: TGCAGTGCTAGAGACTTGACAGGAAATCAGCCCCAGCATTTT. This codes for CSARDLTGNQPQHF.

The J gene is TRBJ1-1, the V gene TRBV10-3; D possibly corresponds to TRBD1 (5 bases). CDR3 length: 13 amino acids. CDR1 and CDR2 (germline): ENHRY, SYGVKD. The CDR3 loop is CVIRDRENTEAFF. CDR3 sequence (DNA): TGTGTCATTAGGGACCGGGAGAACACTGAAGCTTTCTTT.

This clonotype showed up just once. One end of the junction does not line up with germline, which may come from a read error. The V call is TRBV28, the J call TRBJ2-7, with 11 bases that match TRBD2. Germline loops: CDR1 MDHEN, CDR2 SYDVKM. The CDR3 length is 16 residues. The DNA for the CDR3 is TGTGCCAGCAGCCAAAGGACTAGCGGGCTTTCCTACGAGCTGTACTTC. Its translation is CASSQRTSGLSYELYF.

This clonotype was seen a handful of times. Since no conserved phenylalanine or tryptophan closes the CDR3, a read error is the likely cause. This sequence joins TRBV11-3 and TRBJ2-1; D is unresolved. The CDR3 length is 12 residues. CDR1 and CDR2 (germline): SGHNT, YENEEA. The V end lost 2 bases, the J end lost 6 bases, and 5 bases lay between the germline ends. The CDR3 DNA follows: TGTGCCAGCAGCTTAAATGGCAATGAGCAGTTCCCC. Translation: CASSLNGNEQFP.

To note about this clonotype: Sequence at one end of the junction differs from germline and may be a read error. The V gene is TRBV11-2, the J gene TRBJ2-7, with D possibly being TRBD1 (5 bases). The CDR3 sequence is 14 residues long. The germline CDR1 and CDR2 sequences are SGHAT and FQNNGV. CDR3 region: CASSSNRKPYEQDF. The CDR3 nucleotides read TGTGCCAGCAGCTCTAACAGGAAGCCCTACGAGCAGGACTTC. Drawing the rest from reference TRBV11-2 and TRBJ2-7, the complete variable domain is EAGVAQSPRYKIIEKRQSVAFWCNPISGHATLYWYQQILGQGPKLLIQFQNNGVVDDSQLPKDRFSAERLKGVDSTLKIQPAKLEDSAVYLCASSSNRKPYEQDFGPGTRLTVT.

This clonotype was detected many times. This sequence joins TRBV5-1 and TRBJ2-2, with 9 bases fitting TRBD2. The junction had 10 bases not matched to a gene; V was cut back by 1 base and J by 3 bases. CDR3 size: 18 residues. Germline V gene lookup returns CDR1 SGHRS and CDR2 YFSETQ. The CDR3 here is CASSLFGGRGLDTGELFF. The DNA of the CDR3 is TGCGCCAGCAGCTTGTTTGGCGGGAGGGGGCTGGACACCGGGGAGCTGTTTTTT. The full variable domain, rest sourced from reference TRBV5-1 and TRBJ2-2, is KAGVTQTPRYLIKTRGQQVTLSCSPISGHRSVSWYQQTPGQGLQFLFEYFSETQRNKGNFPGRFSGRQFSNSRSEMNVSTLELGDSALYLCASSLFGGRGLDTGELFFGEGSRLTVL.

This clonotype came up a few times. The chain employs TRBV11-1 and TRBJ2-7; 8 nucleotides agree with TRBD1. J gave up 2 bases and V 4 bases, and 7 bases lay outside the gene matches. The length of the CDR3 is 15 residues. Per germline, CDR1 SGHAT and CDR2 FQDESV (reference sequence). The CDR3 loop is CASSSLPGGAYEQYF. The CDR3 bases are TGTGCCAGCAGCTCGCTTCCAGGGGGCGCCTACGAGCAGTACTTC.

Concerning this clonotype: Its ends do not fully match the called genes, so a read error is possible. The chain is built from TRBV7-8 and TRBJ2-5; 8 bases fit TRBD1. Germline V CDR1 and CDR2: SGHVS, FQNEAQ. The CDR3 has 14 residues. The CDR3: CASSRDRRIETQYF. CDR3 nucleotides: TGTGCGAGCAGCAGGGACAGGAGGATTGAGACCCAGTACTTC. Full variable domain (missing parts from reference TRBV7-8 and TRBJ2-5): GAGVSQSPRYKVAKRGQDVALRCDPISGHVSLFWYQQALGQGPEFLTYFQNEAQLDKSGLPSDRFFAERPEGSVSTLKIQRTQQEDSAVYLCASSRDRRIETQYFGPGTRLLVL.

With respect to this clonotype: A read error may account for a junction end that differs from germline. The V call is TRBV11-2, the J call TRBJ2-1; 8 bases fit TRBD2. Germline V gene data show CDR1 as SGHAT and CDR2 as FQNNGV. This CDR3 has 16 residues. CDR3 residues: CAGSSTMSGGYNEQFF. The CDR3 DNA reads TGTGCCGGCAGCTCAACCATGAGCGGGGGTTACAATGAGCAGTTCTTC.

Points on this clonotype: One end of the junction is discordant with germline, which a read error may explain. CDR3 DNA sequence: TGTGCCAGCAGCTTAGTAGGGGTAACGGGAGCAATCAGCCCACAGCAGTTT. Its translation is CASSLVGVTGAISPQQF. The rearrangement uses TRBV11-2 and TRBJ1-5; tentative D call: TRBD1 (5 bases). The CDR3 loop spans 17 amino acids. The germline gives CDR1 SGHAT, CDR2 FQNNGV.

As for this clonotype: Sequence at one end of the junction differs from germline and may be a read error. The J gene is TRBJ1-2, the V gene TRBV4-1, with D maybe TRBD1 (5 bases). The CDR3 runs 20 residues. Germline V gives CDR1 MGHRA, CDR2 YSYEKL. As DNA, the CDR3 is TGCGCCAGCAACCAAGAGGGGTACCCCCCCGCTACACAACCTACCTATGGCTACACCTTC. As protein: CASNQEGYPPATQPTYGYTF.

This clonotype was detected only a few times. This chain joins TRBV7-3 and TRBJ2-1; TRBD2 matches 13 bases. CDR1 is SGHTA and CDR2 is FQGTGA in the germline V gene. This CDR3 spans 18 amino acids. V shed 3 bases and J 0 bases; nucleotides not matched to a gene: 5. CDR3 sequence (DNA): TGTGCCAGCAGCTTTACTAGCGGGAGGGGTAGCTCCTACAATGAGCAGTTCTTC. It specifies CASSFTSGRGSSYNEQFF.

The V gene is TRBV7-2, the J gene TRBJ1-5, with no clear D. CDR3 length: 13 amino acids. V gave up 1 base and J gave up 4 bases, with 5 bases separating them. The germline V gene encodes CDR1 SGHTA and CDR2 FQGNSA. CDR3 protein: CASSLVQNQPQHF. Written as DNA, the CDR3 is TGTGCCAGCAGCTTAGTTCAGAATCAGCCCCAGCATTTT.

About this clonotype itself: An end of the junction differs from the germline gene, which may be a read error. This chain uses TRBV4-3 with TRBJ2-1; D ambiguous. The germline V gene encodes CDR1 LGHNA and CDR2 YSLEER. The CDR3 loop spans 16 amino acids. CDR3 in amino acids: CASSQFPPPAHNEQFF. As DNA, the CDR3 is TGCGCTAGCAGTCAATTCCCCCCCCCAGCGCACAATGAGCAGTTCTTC.

Worth noting for this clonotype: It is likely a read error, because the conserved phenylalanine at the end of the CDR3 is missing. V is TRBV30 and J is TRBJ2-1; tentatively, D is TRBD1 (6 bases). The CDR3 consists of 16 residues. Germline CDR1 GTSNPN, CDR2 SVGIG (reference sequence). CDR3 bases: TGTGCCTGGTGTGTACAGGGTACTAGTCCATACAATGAGCAGTTCCTC. Protein: CAWCVQGTSPYNEQFL.

This clonotype has just a few counts. This may come from a read error, since a much larger clone is one base off. The chain carries TRBV5-1 and TRBJ2-1; 8 positions match TRBD2. CDR3 size: 18 residues. Looked up from germline, CDR1 is SGHRS and CDR2 is YFSETQ. The CDR3 nucleotides are TGCGCCAGCAGCCCGCTTCCCCCTGCGGGAGGTTCCTACAATGAGCAGTCCTTC. Translating gives CASSPLPPAGGSYNEQSF.

This clonotype was counted once. Germline is not matched at one junction end, which may reflect a read error. The genes are TRBV7-9 and TRBJ1-6; TRBD1 is a possible D gene (6 bases). This CDR3 comprises 16 residues. Germline CDR1 and CDR2: SEHNR and FQNEAQ (reference sequence). The DNA for the CDR3 is TGTGCCAGCATAGGCCAGGGGAATATTGGCAATCCACCTCTCCACTTT. Translated: CASIGQGNIGNPPLHF.

The chain has TRBV9 and TRBJ1-6, with a possible D match to TRBD1 (5 bases). CDR1 SGDLS and CDR2 YYNGEE come from the germline V gene. This CDR3 has 17 amino acids. V was cut by 0 bases and J by 7 bases, with 17 bases left in between. The CDR3 nucleotides read TGTGCCAGCAGCGTAGGGGACCGGCCCTTGGTCAATTCACCCCTCCACTTT. This encodes CASSVGDRPLVNSPLHF.

In the case of this clonotype: The CDR3 carries no conserved terminal phenylalanine or tryptophan, so it likely arises from a read error. The chain recombines TRBV6-1 with TRBJ2-5, with D uncertain. CDR3 length: 11 amino acids. Germline V CDR1 and CDR2: MNHNS, SASEGT. This CDR3 reads CASSELVTQYL. In DNA, the CDR3 is TGTGCTAGCAGTGAATTGGTAACCCAGTACTTG.

This clonotype has only a few counts. CDR3 protein: CSAPNPVEGEQYF. CDR3 DNA sequence: TGCAGTGCCCCGAACCCCGTGGAGGGCGAGCAGTACTTC. The rearrangement joins TRBV20-1 to TRBJ2-7, with D possibly matching TRBD2 (6 bases). The CDR3 sequence is 13 residues long. Per the germline V gene, CDR1 is DFQATT and CDR2 is SNEGSKA (reference sequence). V lost 6 bases and J 6 bases, leaving 18 bases between the germline ends.

A remark on this clonotype: One end of the junction fails to match germline, which may point to a read error. The gene calls are TRBV5-1 and TRBJ2-3; D is uncertain. The germline V gene encodes CDR1 SGHRS and CDR2 YFSETQ. The CDR3 runs 14 residues. DNA of the CDR3: TGCGCTAGCAGCTTCGGCCATAACAAAGATACGCAGTATTTT. Protein sequence: CASSFGHNKDTQYF.

With respect to this clonotype: Possible read error: a much larger clone is one base away. This rearrangement joins TRBV9 to TRBJ2-3, with D maybe TRBD1 (5 bases). TRBJ1-5 matches the DNA end more closely, so the J call is doubtful. The CDR3 runs 12 residues. Germline CDR1 reads SGDLS; CDR2 reads YYNGEE. CDR3 DNA: TGTGCCAGCAGTACACAGACAGATACGCAGCATTTT. Translating gives CASSTQTDTQHF.

The J gene is TRBJ2-5, the V gene TRBV29-1, with 7 bases matching TRBD1. V shed 1 base and J 6 bases; nucleotides not matched to a gene: 11. The germline V gene has CDR1 SQVTM and CDR2 ANQGSEA. This CDR3 is 15 amino acids long. The CDR3 loop reads CSVEANRGRAKTQYF. As DNA, the CDR3 is TGCAGCGTTGAAGCGAATAGGGGGCGAGCAAAGACCCAGTACTTC.

To note about this clonotype: One end of the junction is discordant with germline, which a read error may explain. The V and J genes are TRBV6-5 and TRBJ2-7, with 7 bases matching TRBD2. There are 14 residues in the CDR3. Germline V lookup: CDR1 MNHEY, CDR2 SVGAGI. CDR3 residues: CASSSAGLSHDQYF. Here the CDR3 DNA reads TGTGCCAGCAGTTCAGCGGGACTCTCCCACGATCAGTACTTC.

The chain couples TRBV20-1 to TRBJ2-3; the D call may be TRBD1 or TRBD2 (6 bases each). Germline CDR1 is DFQATT and CDR2 is SNEGSKA (reference sequence). The length of the CDR3 is 15 residues. Between the trimmed V and J ends, which lost 5 bases and 2 bases, there was a span of 17 bases. In nucleotides, the CDR3 is TGCAGTGCTCCCGGCCCTAGGGGGGTCACAGATACGCAGTATTTT. Residues: CSAPGPRGVTDTQYF.

V and J are TRBV29-1 and TRBJ1-2, with a tentative D call TRBD1 (5 bases). CDR3 length equals 13 residues. Trimming cost V 7 bases and J 14 bases, with 26 bases left between them. Germline loops: CDR1 SQVTM, CDR2 ANQGSEA. The CDR3 is CSANQGDDYGNTF. CDR3 coding DNA: TGCAGCGCCAACCAGGGAGACGACTATGGCAATACCTTC.

Note on this clonotype: Germline is not matched at one junction end, which may reflect a read error. The chain combines TRBV11-2 with TRBJ1-5; TRBD1 is a possible D gene (6 bases). This CDR3 has 17 amino acids. CDR1 SGHAT and CDR2 FQNNGV come from the germline V gene. In DNA, the CDR3 is TGTGCCAGCAGCCTAGCAGGGGTAACAGGGAGCAATCGGCCCCAGCATTTT. Amino acid sequence: CASSLAGVTGSNRPQHF.

A word on this clonotype: A read error may account for a junction end that differs from germline. The genes are TRBV12-3 or TRBV12-4 and TRBJ2-2, with D tentatively TRBD1 or TRBD2 (5 bases each). This CDR3 contains 16 residues. CDR3 in amino acids: CASSSGQWRAVGELFF. CDR3 nucleotides: TGTGCCAGCAGTTCAGGGCAGTGGAGAGCGGTCGGGGAACTGTTTTTT.

In regard to this clonotype: One end of the junction does not line up with germline, which may come from a read error. The V call is TRBV11-2, the J call TRBJ2-5; D may match TRBD1 or TRBD2 (5 bases each). This CDR3 is 18 amino acids long. From germline, CDR1 is SGHAT and CDR2 FQNNGV. The CDR3 nucleotides are TGCGCCAGCAGCCCTAGCTCAACCCAGGGTACCGGGCGGGAGACCCAGTACTTC. Translated, it gives CASSPSSTQGTGRETQYF.